The TCR beta chain under discussion was sequenced for a study of CD8 T cells in ankylosing spondylitis. The CDR3 has 15 residues. Trimming removed 0 bases at V and 1 base at J, with 10 bases between. Looked up from germline, CDR1 is SGDLS and CDR2 is YYNGEE. Quantitative 5'-RACE with molecular barcodes was used to make the TCR beta libraries. TCRdb processed the 5' RACE reads anew with MiXCR; each CDR3 protein has one entry. The top ten clones hold more than 13% of a sample with roughly 150,000 distinct CDR3 sequences, around 9.6% of them seen once. Findings and limits, study-wide: Within matched ankylosing spondylitis synovial fluid, disease-linked clones were reportedly significantly enriched.

The table lists this clonotype with a few counts. Its antigen is as yet unknown. The TCR comes from a female donor with ankylosing spondylitis or in good health (not recorded which). Material: blood, either unsorted or a sorted T cell fraction (not recorded which). The genes are TRBV9 and TRBJ2-5; the D gene is possibly TRBD1 (5 bases). The CDR3 protein is CASSVVAGRQETQYF. The CDR3 DNA reads as TGTGCCAGCAGCGTAGTCGCAGGGCGCCAAGAGACCCAGTACTTC.